The 22 T cell receptor beta chains listed next were all sequenced from one sample in a study of regulatory T cells in long-lasting Graves disease. Time point reported: newly diagnosed GD, antithyroid drugs for less than 3 months. The TCR library was prepared using RNA isolated from PBMCs. Sequencing libraries for TCR beta were prepared with iRepertoire HTBI primers and Arm-PCR of CDR3 regions. TCRdb reanalysed the multiplex PCR reads using MiXCR and keeps one entry per CDR3 protein. The table has 450,000 to 500,000 distinct CDR3 sequences, about 16% seen once; the top ten hold roughly an eighth. These records were also assigned to another study, of T cells in Graves' hyperthyroidism and ophthalmopathy.

Source: peripheral blood mononuclear cells (PBMCs), taken at new diagnosis, from a patient treated with antithyroid drugs. The receptor source for this set is a man aged 35 to 55 with Graves disease.

This clonotype was recorded at least ten times. The V and J genes are TRBV28 and TRBJ1-5; D is possibly TRBD1 (5 bases). The length of the CDR3 is 14 residues. Germline-derived CDR1 and CDR2 are MDHEN and SYDVKM. V was shortened by 6 bases and J by 4 bases, with 13 bases between the two germline ends. In DNA, the CDR3 is TGTGCCAGCAGGCAATCAGGGAGGAATCAGCCCCAGCATTTT. Translation gives CASRQSGRNQPQHF.

This clonotype was recorded a few times. This may be a read error, as it is one base from a much larger clone. This chain connects TRBV28 to TRBJ2-7; D call uncertain. Germline loops: CDR1 MDHEN, CDR2 SYDVKM. The CDR3 runs to 12 residues. The ends were cut back, 4 bases at V and 6 bases at J, with 10 bases in the middle. CDR3 protein: CASSSQFCEQYF. As DNA, the CDR3 is TGTGCCAGCAGTTCCCAGTTCTGCGAGCAGTACTTC.

The gene calls are TRBV12-3 or TRBV12-4 and TRBJ1-2; weak D call: TRBD1 (5 bases). The CDR3 has 16 amino acids. The ends were cut back, 3 bases at V and 4 bases at J, with 18 bases in the middle. Here the CDR3 reads CASSFGVGVLGYGYTF. The CDR3 DNA sequence: TGTGCCAGCAGTTTTGGTGTAGGGGTTTTGGGCTATGGCTACACCTTC.

The table lists this clonotype with many counts. The chain combines TRBV7-3 with TRBJ2-3, with 9 bases fitting TRBD2. There are 16 residues in the CDR3. V dropped 5 bases and J dropped 5; count of bases not matched to a gene: 11. The V gene's germline CDR1 is SGHTA and CDR2 FQGTGA. Here the CDR3 DNA reads TGTGCCAGCAGCCCCATCGGCGGGGGGGCAGGAGATACGCAGTATTTT. Protein product: CASSPIGGGAGDTQYF.

The genes are TRBV11-3 and TRBJ2-7; weak D call: TRBD1 (5 bases). CDR1 is SGHNT and CDR2 is YENEEA in the germline V gene. The V and J ends lost 3 bases and 0 bases respectively, with 15 bases between them. The CDR3 loop spans 16 amino acids. CDR3 nucleotides: TGTGCCAGCAGCTTCCCGTTGGGGCCCAACTCCTACGAGCAGTACTTC. It codes for CASSFPLGPNSYEQYF.

This clonotype was counted many times. The J gene is TRBJ2-1, the V gene TRBV28, with 12 bases that match TRBD2. The V gene's germline CDR1 is MDHEN and CDR2 SYDVKM. V gave up 4 bases and J gave up 4 bases; unmatched junction bases: 2. The CDR3 length is 15 residues. The CDR3 loop reads CASSSSGREYNEQFF. CDR3 DNA sequence: TGTGCCAGCAGTTCTAGCGGGAGGGAGTACAATGAGCAGTTCTTC.

The rearrangement joins TRBV9 to TRBJ2-3, with TRBD2 as a possible D gene (5 bases). V was shortened by 0 bases and J by 4 bases, with 6 bases between the two germline ends. This CDR3 comprises 13 residues. The germline V gene encodes CDR1 SGDLS and CDR2 YYNGEE. CDR3: CASSVGSADTQYF. Written as DNA, the CDR3 is TGTGCCAGCAGCGTAGGTAGCGCAGATACGCAGTATTTT.

The V call is TRBV3-1, the J call TRBJ1-2; a possible D gene is TRBD1 (5 bases). The germline CDR1 and CDR2 sequences are LGHDT and YNNKEL (reference sequence). Between the trimmed V and J ends, which lost 0 bases and 2 bases, there was a span of 13 bases. The CDR3 runs to 16 residues. The CDR3 here is CASSQEGGPSNYGYTF. In DNA form, the CDR3 reads TGTGCCAGCAGCCAAGAGGGGGGACCCTCGAACTATGGCTACACCTTC.

This clonotype appeared many times. This chain links TRBV12-3 or TRBV12-4 with TRBJ2-7; tentative D call: TRBD1 (6 bases). Between the trimmed V and J ends, which lost 4 bases and 0 bases, there was a span of 10 bases. The CDR3 is made up of 14 amino acids. The DNA of the CDR3 is TGTGCCAGCAGTTCCGAGGGGGTCTCCTACGAGCAGTACTTC. This codes for CASSSEGVSYEQYF.

There are many counts of this clonotype. The rearrangement links TRBV11-3 to TRBJ1-1; D perhaps matches TRBD1 (5 bases). V lost 5 bases, J lost 4 bases, and 14 bases lay in between. The CDR3 length is 14 residues. Looked up from germline, CDR1 is SGHNT and CDR2 is YENEEA. The CDR3 is CASSPGPGGTEAFF. CDR3 bases: TGTGCCAGCAGCCCGGGCCCTGGGGGCACTGAAGCTTTCTTT. The entire variable domain, with the rest obtained from reference TRBV11-3 and TRBJ1-1, is as follows: EAGVVQSPRYKIIEKKQPVAFWCNPISGHNTLYWYLQNLGQGPELLIRYENEEAVDDSQLPKDRFSAERLKGVDSTLKIQPAELGDSAVYLCASSPGPGGTEAFFGQGTRLTVV.

This clonotype turned up a few times. The J gene is TRBJ2-1, the V gene TRBV12-5; D is ambiguous. Trimming took off 5 bases at V and 7 bases at J, with 15 bases between the two ends. The CDR3 is made up of 14 amino acids. From germline, CDR1 is LGHNT and CDR2 FRNRAP. The CDR3 loop is CASGIPSAGNEQFF. The CDR3 nucleotides are TGTGCTAGTGGTATTCCTTCCGCTGGTAATGAGCAGTTCTTC.

This clonotype was seen ten or more times. The rearrangement uses TRBV2 and TRBJ2-7, with D tentatively TRBD2 (6 bases). V lost 7 bases to trimming and J lost 4 bases, with 17 bases between them. This CDR3 contains 14 residues. Germline V gene lookup returns CDR1 SNHLY and CDR2 FYNNEI. DNA of the CDR3: TGTGCCAGCAATCACGGACTAACGGATTACGAGCAGTACTTC. This gives the protein CASNHGLTDYEQYF.

The sample holds many counts of this clonotype. The chain uses TRBV18 and TRBJ2-5; D is unclear. Trimming removed 6 bases from V and 1 base from J, with 6 bases in between. Looked up from germline, CDR1 is KGHSH and CDR2 is LQKENI. This CDR3 region has 12 residues. The CDR3 DNA reads TGTGCCAGCTCGGGGATCCAAGAGACCCAGTACTTC. Translating gives CASSGIQETQYF.

This clonotype was picked up many times. The chain uses TRBV7-6 and TRBJ2-1, with TRBD2 matching 15 bases. J lost 9 bases, V lost 1 base, and 7 bases had no gene match. There are 17 residues in the CDR3. Germline loops: CDR1 SGHVS, CDR2 FNYEAQ. CDR3 DNA sequence: TGTGCCAGCAGCTTAGAGGGGACTAGCGGGAGGAAAGGTGAGCAGTTCTTC. This translates into CASSLEGTSGRKGEQFF.

This clonotype has at least ten counts. The genes are TRBV11-3 and TRBJ2-7; tentative D call: TRBD2 (5 bases). Trimming left V 5 bases short and J 5 bases short, with 13 bases between. Germline V gives CDR1 SGHNT, CDR2 YENEEA. The CDR3 has 13 residues. CDR3 region: CASSKLRTDEQYF. CDR3 DNA: TGTGCCAGCAGCAAGCTGAGGACTGACGAGCAGTACTTC.

This clonotype appeared many times. This chain links TRBV28 with TRBJ2-1; no clear D gene. V was pared by 7 bases and J by 8 bases, with 15 bases between. CDR3 length: 13 residues. Germline-derived CDR1 and CDR2 are MDHEN and SYDVKM. CDR3 sequence (DNA): TGTGCCAGCACGAAAAGGGTTGGGGATGAGCAGTTCTTC. This sequence encodes CASTKRVGDEQFF.

This chain connects TRBV7-8 to TRBJ1-5, with a tentative D call TRBD1 (5 bases). In germline, CDR1 is SGHVS, CDR2 FQNEAQ. CDR3 length equals 15 residues. Trimming removed 5 bases at V and 3 bases at J, with 14 bases between. For the CDR3, the DNA is TGTGCCAGCAGCCTAGAGGGACGTTACAATCAGCCCCAGCATTTT. Translated, it gives CASSLEGRYNQPQHF.

The sample holds many counts of this clonotype. This chain links TRBV18 with TRBJ1-5, with D perhaps matching TRBD1 (5 bases). The CDR3 sequence is 14 residues long. V dropped 3 bases and J dropped 2 bases, with 8 bases sitting between them. Germline V gene lookup returns CDR1 KGHSH and CDR2 LQKENI. This CDR3 is CASSPDSGNQPQHF. CDR3 DNA: TGTGCCAGCTCACCCGACAGTGGCAATCAGCCCCAGCATTTT. The full variable domain, rest sourced from reference TRBV18 and TRBJ1-5, is NAGVMQNPRHLVRRRGQEARLRCSPMKGHSHVYWYRQLPEEGLKFMVYLQKENIIDESGMPKERFSAEFPKEGPSILRIQQVVRGDSAAYFCASSPDSGNQPQHFGDGTRLSIL.

Ten or more counts support this clonotype. This chain links TRBV11-3 with TRBJ1-1; no reliable D call. CDR3 length equals 15 residues. Trimming stripped 3 bases from V and 11 bases from J, with 22 bases between. From germline, CDR1 is SGHNT and CDR2 YENEEA. The CDR3 DNA follows: TGTGCCAGCAGCTTCCGCACCGGGTCAGCTAAGGGCGCTTTCTTT. It codes for CASSFRTGSAKGAFF.

This clonotype has ten or more counts. The genes are TRBV6-5 and TRBJ2-5, with D perhaps matching TRBD2 (6 bases). Per germline, CDR1 MNHEY and CDR2 SVGAGI. V was cut by 0 bases and J by 2 bases, with 13 bases left in between. This CDR3 contains 16 residues. The CDR3 DNA follows: TGTGCCAGCAGTTACTCAGGCGGGGCCCGTCAAGAGACCCAGTACTTC. It is translated as CASSYSGGARQETQYF.

This clonotype was seen many times. V is TRBV12-3 or TRBV12-4 and J is TRBJ2-7; D uncertain. This CDR3 spans 15 amino acids. V shed 1 base and J shed 4 bases, with 14 bases lying between them. The CDR3 reads CASSLGQTTGYEQYF. The CDR3 bases are TGTGCCAGCAGTTTAGGCCAAACCACGGGTTACGAGCAGTACTTC.

This clonotype was seen ten or more times. The chain joins TRBV5-1 to TRBJ1-2; 9 bases agree with TRBD1. The germline V gene encodes CDR1 SGHRS and CDR2 YFSETQ. The V segment lost 4 bases and the J segment 4 bases; nucleotides outside the gene matches: 8. The CDR3 is 15 residues long. DNA for the CDR3: TGCGCCAGCAGCGATACAGGGGGCTTAAGCTATGGCTACACCTTC. The encoded protein is CASSDTGGLSYGYTF.